The clone carrying this TCR beta chain has more than one count but fewer than ten. One entry per CDR3 protein results from TCRdb running MiXCR on the 5' RACE reads. There are under 600,000 distinct CDR3 sequences in the sample; 13% occur only once, and over 12% lies in the top ten. The CDR3 consists of 13 residues. V lost 4 bases, J lost 4 bases, and 10 bases lay in between. This sample stems from a study of T cells after yellow fever vaccination. This receptor was identified in a man younger than 45 who received the YFV17D yellow fever vaccine. Sequenced here: PBMCs, sampled on the day of the yellow fever booster vaccination. This rearrangement joins TRBV12-3 or TRBV12-4 to TRBJ2-5; D not certain. CDR3 protein: CASSSPLIETQYF. The DNA of the CDR3 is TGTGCCAGCAGTTCTCCTCTAATAGAGACCCAGTACTTC.